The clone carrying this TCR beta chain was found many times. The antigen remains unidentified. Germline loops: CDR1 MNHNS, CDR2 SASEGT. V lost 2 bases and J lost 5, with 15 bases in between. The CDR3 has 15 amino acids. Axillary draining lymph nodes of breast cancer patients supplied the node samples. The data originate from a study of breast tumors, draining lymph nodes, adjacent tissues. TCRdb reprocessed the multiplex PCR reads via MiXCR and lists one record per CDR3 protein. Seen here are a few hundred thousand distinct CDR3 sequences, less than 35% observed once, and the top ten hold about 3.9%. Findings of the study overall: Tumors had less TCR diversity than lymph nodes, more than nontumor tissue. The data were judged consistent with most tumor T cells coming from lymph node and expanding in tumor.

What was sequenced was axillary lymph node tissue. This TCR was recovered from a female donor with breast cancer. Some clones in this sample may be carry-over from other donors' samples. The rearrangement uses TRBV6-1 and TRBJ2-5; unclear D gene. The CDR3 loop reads CASSESVSGRETQYF. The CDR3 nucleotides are TGTGCCAGCAGTGAAAGTGTCTCCGGTCGGGAGACCCAGTACTTC.